Included here is one TCR beta chain sequence, with context. Its antigen is not yet known. The CDR3 end shows no conserved phenylalanine or tryptophan, and so a read error is likely. The data are from a study of tumor-infiltrating lymphocytes in primary liver carcinoma (dated by TCRdb to 2015 to 2018). Concerning the study at large: The five patients, three men and two women aged 30 to 69 years, had hepatocellular carcinoma (four) or combined HCC and intrahepatic cholangiocarcinoma (one). The tumors of the five patients were staged as T1-T3 N0M0, with maximum diameters ranging from about 4 to 11 cm. Each sample produced roughly 3.5 to 7.13 million productive TCRbeta reads, and read depth showed no significant difference between tissue types. For each liver tumor, the study sampled five regions along with adjacent normal tissue and blood, and applied TCRbeta repertoire sequencing, expression microarrays and whole-exome sequencing. A total of approximately 35 specimens from 5 patients underwent TCRbeta repertoire sequencing, comprising some 25 tumor regions, 5 adjacent noncancerous liver tissues and 5 peripheral blood samples. To link TCRbeta repertoire diversity with the local molecular phenotype, the 25 or so tumor region samples were profiled using Agilent mRNA microarrays. Reproducibility between technical replicate repertoires was high, with correlation coefficients above 0.95 and mean shared-clone rates roughly 0.91. The investigation overall reported the following: Repertoire overlap was higher between tumor regions (mean about 35%) than tumor-adjacent (17%) or tumor-blood (approximately 14%) pairs, consistent with antigen-driven expansion. Bulk unsorted samples precluded comparing CD4+ and CD8+ T cell repertoires. Only roughly 7-25% of top clones appeared in all five regions of a tumor, which suggests that tumor-infiltrating T cells are spatially heterogeneous. The top 250 clones accounted for a significantly greater share of the repertoire in tumors than in blood (p = 0.039). With just five patients in the study, the authors point out that the findings should be validated in a larger study. Because only the TCR beta chain was sequenced and unpaired alpha chains were not captured, true repertoire diversity is likely underestimated.

TCRbeta-specific cDNA was reverse-transcribed from around 500 ng total RNA using a constant-region primer and ProtoScript II reverse transcriptase. Construction of the TCRbeta libraries relied on three nested rounds of multiplex PCR, following a slightly modified ARM-PCR procedure. Each of the first two PCR rounds ran for around 11 cycles using multiplex TRBV1-TRBV30 forward primers together with a Cbeta reverse primer. Sample barcodes and Illumina adapters were added in a final 25-cycle PCR using Deep VentR polymerase. Amplicons of 200-500 bp were gel-purified with a QIAquick gel extraction kit before sequencing. The TCRbeta amplicons were sequenced with 250-bp paired-end reads on an Illumina HiSeq 2500. Processing in the source paper ran as follows. Quality trimming of reads was performed with Trimmomatic v0.33, and paired reads were merged with FLASH v1.2.11 so that full CDR3 sequences could be recovered. V, D and J germline segments were assigned to the rearranged TCRbeta sequences using MiGEC v1.2.1b. Clonotype statistics, along with Shannon-Wiener diversity indices, were calculated using VDJtools v1.0.0. To cut down on sampling bias, every analysis after diversity analysis relied on just the 250 most abundant clonotypes from each sample. TCRdb reanalyzed the raw reads on its own, using fastp at Q25 for trimming and MiXCR for clone calling, and kept in-frame beta chains. Duplicate CDR3 protein sequences are folded into a single record with the most common DNA and genes. The V and J calls and clone size come from TCRdb's table, not from the authors' own analysis. In all, the sample holds roughly 100,000 distinct CDR3 sequences, and around 83% of those were seen once. The top ten clones comprise 15% to 25% of the sample.

Total RNA and DNA were co-extracted from roughly 20-30 mg of bulk tissue with the AllPrep DNA/RNA mini kit, without cell sorting. Between November 2015 and early 2016, roughly 5 patients in China with histopathologically diagnosed primary liver carcinoma had their tumors surgically resected. Chronic HBV infection was present in the patients, and the patients were treatment-naive at sampling. Each tumor was sampled at five spatially separated regions: the superior, inferior, left-lateral and right-lateral poles and the tumor centre. According to histology, viable tumor cells made up more than 80% of every tumor sample. Fresh tumor and adjacent tissue pieces were bisected, with one half stored in RNAlater at -80 degrees C and the other half sent for histology. CDR1 and CDR2 are drawn from the germline V gene: MNHEY, SVGEGT. V is clipped by 6 bases and J by 0 bases, and the sequence between their germline boundaries is 5 bases long. The CDR3 length is 12 residues, termini included. Only the CDR3 region is kept as DNA, spanning 36 bases read in frame from base 1.

The sequencing input was liver tumor tissue from sampling region 3. This specimen's cell subset or site label, per the study, means: tumor region T3, left-lateral pole. The source is a man aged 35-49 years with primary liver carcinoma and hepatitis B virus infection. The sequence is built from TRBV6-2 or TRBV6-3 and TRBJ2-5, with the D gene not clear enough to name. For the CDR3, the sequence is CASSDNQETQYL. The DNA is TGTGCCAGCAGCGACAACCAAGAGACCCAGTACTTA.